The 5 T cell receptor beta chains listed next were all sequenced from one sample in a study of cytomegalovirus exposure and HLA in healthy donors. The PCR made use of 60 Vbeta and 13 Jbeta primers. Generated by immunoSEQ multiplex PCR, the TCRdb table keeps only in-frame clones and is missing some. Of roughly 100,000 clones listed, 76% are singletons. The specimen was PBMCs. The receptors were gathered from a man aged 40-49 years in good health and CMV-seropositive.

A remark on this clone: The germline gene is not matched at one end of the junction; a read error may be the cause. The V and J genes are TRBV6-4 and TRBJ2-2, with TRBD2 matching 8 bases. Germline-derived CDR1 and CDR2 are MRHNA and SNTAGT. This CDR3 comprises 17 residues. Here the CDR3 DNA reads TGTACCAGCAGTGAAAAACTAGCGGCCTCGAACACCGGGGAGCTGTTTTTT. This codes for CTSSEKLAASNTGELFF.

This clone showed up just once. The V gene is TRBV6-1, the J gene TRBJ1-2, with 8 nucleotides matching TRBD1. Unmatched junction bases numbered 2, after V lost 2 bases and J lost 6 bases. CDR3 length equals 13 residues. The germline V gene has CDR1 MNHNS and CDR2 SASEGT. Here the CDR3 DNA reads TGTGCCAGCAGTGAACAGGGGGCAAATGGCTACACCTTC. This encodes CASSEQGANGYTF.

On this clone itself: At one end the junction does not follow the germline gene, possibly because of a read error. V is TRBV4-1 and J is TRBJ2-2; 7 nucleotides line up with TRBD2. The CDR3 extends over 16 amino acids. In germline, CDR1 is MGHRA, CDR2 YSYEKL. CDR3 DNA sequence: TGCGCCAGCAGCCCTTCGATGGGACTAACAACCGGGGGGCTGTTTTTT. Its protein product is CASSPSMGLTTGGLFF.

The chain links TRBV4-2 to TRBJ2-5; 12 nucleotides match TRBD2. The V and J ends lost 0 bases and 5 bases, in that order; junction bases with no gene match: 7. CDR3 length: 17 residues. The germline V gene has CDR1 LGHNA and CDR2 YNFKEQ. CDR3 sequence: CASSQDWLAGGQETQYF. The CDR3 DNA reads as TGTGCCAGCAGCCAAGATTGGCTAGCGGGGGGGCAGGAGACCCAGTACTTC.

This chain joins TRBV9 and TRBJ1-1, with 7 bases matching TRBD1. The length of the CDR3 is 15 residues. The germline V gene has CDR1 SGDLS and CDR2 YYNGEE. After removal of 4 bases from V and 1 base from J, the junction contained 7 bases not matched to a gene. This CDR3 reads CASSISGQRNTEAFF. Written as DNA, the CDR3 is TGTGCCAGCAGCATCTCGGGACAGAGGAACACTGAAGCTTTCTTT.